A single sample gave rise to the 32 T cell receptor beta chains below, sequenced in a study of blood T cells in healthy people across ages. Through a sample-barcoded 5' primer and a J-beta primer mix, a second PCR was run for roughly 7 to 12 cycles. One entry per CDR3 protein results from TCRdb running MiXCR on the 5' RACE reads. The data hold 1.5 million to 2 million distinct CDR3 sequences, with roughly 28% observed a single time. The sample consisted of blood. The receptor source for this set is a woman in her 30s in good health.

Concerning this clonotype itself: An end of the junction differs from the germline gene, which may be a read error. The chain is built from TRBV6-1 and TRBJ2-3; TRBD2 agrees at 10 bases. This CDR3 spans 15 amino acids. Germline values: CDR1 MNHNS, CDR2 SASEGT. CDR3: CASREAGGATDTQYF. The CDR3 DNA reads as TGTGCCAGCAGAGAAGCGGGGGGGGCCACAGATACGCAGTATTTT.

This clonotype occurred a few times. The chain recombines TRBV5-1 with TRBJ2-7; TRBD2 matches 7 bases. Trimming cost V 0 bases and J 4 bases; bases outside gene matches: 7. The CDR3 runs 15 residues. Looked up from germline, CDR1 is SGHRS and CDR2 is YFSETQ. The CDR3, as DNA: TGCGCCAGCAGCTTGGGGGCGGGAGTAGGGTACGAGCAGTACTTC. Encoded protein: CASSLGAGVGYEQYF.

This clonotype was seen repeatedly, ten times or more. This CDR3 is CASSTKLVAHSTDTQYF. In DNA, the CDR3 is TGTGCCAGCAGTACCAAGCTGGTGGCGCATAGCACAGATACGCAGTATTTT. The chain recombines TRBV28 with TRBJ2-3; no firm D call. The V end lost 5 bases, the J end lost 0 bases, and 18 bases lay between the germline ends. The CDR3 loop spans 17 amino acids. The germline V gene has CDR1 MDHEN and CDR2 SYDVKM.

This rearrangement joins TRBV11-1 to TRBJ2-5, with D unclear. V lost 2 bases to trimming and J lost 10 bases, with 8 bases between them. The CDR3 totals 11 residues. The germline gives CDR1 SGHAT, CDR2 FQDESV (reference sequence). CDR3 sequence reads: CASSLSLVQYF. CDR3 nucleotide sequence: TGTGCCAGCAGCTTAAGCTTGGTCCAGTACTTC.

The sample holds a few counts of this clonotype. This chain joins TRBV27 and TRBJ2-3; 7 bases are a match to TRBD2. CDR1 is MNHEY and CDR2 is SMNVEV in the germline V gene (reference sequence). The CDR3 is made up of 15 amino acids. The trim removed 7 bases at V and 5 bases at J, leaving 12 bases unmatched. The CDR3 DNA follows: TGTGCCAGCACCCCGGGACTAACGGGGGGAGATACGCAGTATTTT. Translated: CASTPGLTGGDTQYF.

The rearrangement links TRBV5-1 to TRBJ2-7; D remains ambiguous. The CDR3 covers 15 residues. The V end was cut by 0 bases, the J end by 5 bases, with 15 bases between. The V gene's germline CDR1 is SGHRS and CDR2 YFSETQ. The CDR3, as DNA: TGCGCCAGCAGCTTGGGCGGAACAGCTTTGCACGAGCAGTACTTC. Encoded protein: CASSLGGTALHEQYF.

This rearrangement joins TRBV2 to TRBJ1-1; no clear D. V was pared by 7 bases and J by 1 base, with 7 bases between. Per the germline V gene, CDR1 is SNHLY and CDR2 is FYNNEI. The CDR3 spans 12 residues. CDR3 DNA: TGTGCCAGCAAACACCCGAACACTGAAGCTTTCTTT. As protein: CASKHPNTEAFF.

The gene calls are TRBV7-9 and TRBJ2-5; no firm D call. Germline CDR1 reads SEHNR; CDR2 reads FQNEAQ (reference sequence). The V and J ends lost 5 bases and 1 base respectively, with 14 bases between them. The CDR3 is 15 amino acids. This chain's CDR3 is CASSPTATLQETQYF. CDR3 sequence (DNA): TGTGCCAGCAGCCCGACCGCCACTCTCCAAGAGACCCAGTACTTC.

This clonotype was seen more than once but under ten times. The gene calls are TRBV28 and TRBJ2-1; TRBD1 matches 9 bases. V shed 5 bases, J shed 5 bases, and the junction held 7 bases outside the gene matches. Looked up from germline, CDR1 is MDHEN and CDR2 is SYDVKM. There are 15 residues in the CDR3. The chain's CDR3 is CASSAPGQGHNEQFF. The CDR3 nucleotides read TGTGCCAGCAGTGCGCCGGGACAGGGCCACAATGAGCAGTTCTTC. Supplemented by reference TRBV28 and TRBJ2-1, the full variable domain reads DVKVTQSSRYLVKRTGEKVFLECVQDMDHENMFWYRQDPGLGLRLIYFSYDVKMKEKGDIPEGYSVSREKKERFSLILESASTNQTSMYLCASSAPGQGHNEQFFGPGTRLTVL.

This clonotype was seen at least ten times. CDR3 in DNA: TGTGCCAGCAGTACCCGACAGGGGACCGTGTACCAAGAGACCCAGTACTTC. It is translated as CASSTRQGTVYQETQYF. V and J are TRBV28 and TRBJ2-5, with 8 nucleotides matching TRBD1. Germline CDR1 reads MDHEN; CDR2 reads SYDVKM. Trimming took 5 bases from V and 0 from J; bases not matched to a gene: 11. The CDR3 contains 17 residues.

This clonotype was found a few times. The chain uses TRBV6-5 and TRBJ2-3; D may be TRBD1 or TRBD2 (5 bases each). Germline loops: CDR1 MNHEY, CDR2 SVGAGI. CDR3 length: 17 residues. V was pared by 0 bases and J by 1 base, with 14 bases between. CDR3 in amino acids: CASSYSKVGDGTDTQYF. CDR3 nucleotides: TGTGCCAGCAGTTACTCGAAAGTGGGGGACGGCACAGATACGCAGTATTTT.

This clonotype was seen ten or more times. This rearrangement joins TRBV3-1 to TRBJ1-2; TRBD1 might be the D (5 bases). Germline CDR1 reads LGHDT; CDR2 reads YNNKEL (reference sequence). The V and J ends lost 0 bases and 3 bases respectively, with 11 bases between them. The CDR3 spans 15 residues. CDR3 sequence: CASSQEGTGDYGYTF. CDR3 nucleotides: TGTGCCAGCAGCCAAGAAGGGACCGGGGACTATGGCTACACCTTC.

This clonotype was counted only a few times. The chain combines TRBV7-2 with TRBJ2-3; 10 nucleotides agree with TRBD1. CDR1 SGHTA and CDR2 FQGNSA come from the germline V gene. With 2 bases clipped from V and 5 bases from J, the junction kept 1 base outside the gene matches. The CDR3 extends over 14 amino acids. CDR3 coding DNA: TGTGCCAGCAGCTTACGGACAGGGGGAGATACGCAGTATTTT. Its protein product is CASSLRTGGDTQYF.

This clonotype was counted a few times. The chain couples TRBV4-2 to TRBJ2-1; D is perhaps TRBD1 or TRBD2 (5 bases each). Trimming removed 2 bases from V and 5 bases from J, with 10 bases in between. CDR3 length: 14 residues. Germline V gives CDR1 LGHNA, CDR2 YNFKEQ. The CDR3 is CASSQLGGNNEQFF. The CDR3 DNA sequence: TGTGCCAGCAGCCAACTTGGGGGAAACAATGAGCAGTTCTTC.

The DNA of the CDR3 is TGTGCCAGCAGCTTAGGACTTCTTTGGCGGGGGCTCCAAGAGACCCAGTTCTTC. Translation: CASSLGLLWRGLQETQFF. The chain employs TRBV7-2 and TRBJ2-1, with D tentatively TRBD2 (7 bases). CDR1 and CDR2 (germline): SGHTA, FQGNSA. V lost 1 base to trimming and J lost 13 bases, with 29 bases between them. The CDR3 totals 18 residues.

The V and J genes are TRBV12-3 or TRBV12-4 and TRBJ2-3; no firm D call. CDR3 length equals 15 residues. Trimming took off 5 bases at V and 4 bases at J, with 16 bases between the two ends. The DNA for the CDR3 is TGTGCCAGCAGTCCCCGGACCTCGTATTCAGATACGCAGTATTTT. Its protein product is CASSPRTSYSDTQYF.

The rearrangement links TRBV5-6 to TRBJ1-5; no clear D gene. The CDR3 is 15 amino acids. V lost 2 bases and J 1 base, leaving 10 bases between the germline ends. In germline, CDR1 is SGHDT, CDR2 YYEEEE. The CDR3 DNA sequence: TGTGCCAGCAGCTTAATGGGGAAGAGCAATCAGCCCCAGCATTTT. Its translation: CASSLMGKSNQPQHF.

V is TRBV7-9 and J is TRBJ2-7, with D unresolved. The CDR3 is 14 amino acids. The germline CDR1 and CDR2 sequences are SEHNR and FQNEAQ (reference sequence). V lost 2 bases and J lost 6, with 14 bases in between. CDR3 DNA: TGTGCCAGCAGCTTATCTCCTCCATGGGGCGAGCAGTACTTC. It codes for CASSLSPPWGEQYF.

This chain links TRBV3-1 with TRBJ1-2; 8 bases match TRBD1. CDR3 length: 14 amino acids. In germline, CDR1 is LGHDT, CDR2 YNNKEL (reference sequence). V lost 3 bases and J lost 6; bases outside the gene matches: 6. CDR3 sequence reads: CASSQQDRVNGYTF. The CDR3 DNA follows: TGTGCCAGCAGCCAGCAGGACAGGGTGAATGGCTACACCTTC. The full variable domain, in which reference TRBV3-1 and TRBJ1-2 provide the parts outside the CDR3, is DTAVSQTPKYLVTQMGNDKSIKCEQNLGHDTMYWYKQDSKKFLKIMFSYNNKELIINETVPNRFSPKSPDKAHLNLHINSLELGDSAVYFCASSQQDRVNGYTFGSGTRLTVV.

The CDR3 protein is CASSLMTGSYEQYF. In DNA form, the CDR3 reads TGTGCCAGCAGTTTAATGACAGGGTCCTACGAGCAGTACTTC. This chain joins TRBV12-3 or TRBV12-4 and TRBJ2-7, with 7 bases lining up with TRBD1. Trimming at V came to 2 bases and at J to 1 base, leaving 2 bases not matched to a gene. This CDR3 is built from 14 residues.

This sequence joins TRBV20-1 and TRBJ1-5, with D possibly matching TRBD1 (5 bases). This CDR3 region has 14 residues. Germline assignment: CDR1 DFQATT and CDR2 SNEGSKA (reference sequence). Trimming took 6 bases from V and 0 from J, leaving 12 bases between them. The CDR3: CSASDRHSNQPQHF. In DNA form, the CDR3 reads TGCAGTGCCAGTGACAGACATAGCAATCAGCCCCAGCATTTT.

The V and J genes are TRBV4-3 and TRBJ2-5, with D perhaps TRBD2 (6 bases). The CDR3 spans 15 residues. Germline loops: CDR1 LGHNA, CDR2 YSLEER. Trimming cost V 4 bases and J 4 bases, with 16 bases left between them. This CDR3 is CASSRGNVGGETQYF. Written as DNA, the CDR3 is TGCGCCAGCAGCCGCGGGAATGTGGGGGGAGAGACCCAGTACTTC.

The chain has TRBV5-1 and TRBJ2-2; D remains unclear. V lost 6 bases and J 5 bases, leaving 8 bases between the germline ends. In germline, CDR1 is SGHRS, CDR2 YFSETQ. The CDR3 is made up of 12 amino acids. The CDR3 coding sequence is TGCGCCAGCATCGAACAGACCGGGGAGCTGTTTTTT. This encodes CASIEQTGELFF.

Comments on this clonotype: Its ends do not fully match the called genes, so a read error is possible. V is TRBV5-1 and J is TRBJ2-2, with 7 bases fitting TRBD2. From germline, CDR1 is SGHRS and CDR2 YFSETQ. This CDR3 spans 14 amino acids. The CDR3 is CASSLTGGTGELLF. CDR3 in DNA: TGCGCCAGCAGCTTGACCGGGGGGACCGGGGAGCTGCTTTTT.

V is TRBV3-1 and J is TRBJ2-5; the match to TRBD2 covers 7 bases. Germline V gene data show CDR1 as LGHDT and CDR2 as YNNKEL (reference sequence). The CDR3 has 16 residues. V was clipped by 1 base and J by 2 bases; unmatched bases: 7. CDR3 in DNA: TGTGCCAGCAGCCAAGGCTCGCCGGGACTACAAGAGACCCAGTACTTC. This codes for CASSQGSPGLQETQYF.

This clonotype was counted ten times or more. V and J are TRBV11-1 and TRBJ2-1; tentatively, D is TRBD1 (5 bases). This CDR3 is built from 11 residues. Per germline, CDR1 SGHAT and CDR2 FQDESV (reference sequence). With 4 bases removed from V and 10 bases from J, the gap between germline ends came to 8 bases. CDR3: CASSSRAEQFF. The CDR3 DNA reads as TGTGCCAGCAGCTCCAGGGCGGAGCAGTTCTTC.

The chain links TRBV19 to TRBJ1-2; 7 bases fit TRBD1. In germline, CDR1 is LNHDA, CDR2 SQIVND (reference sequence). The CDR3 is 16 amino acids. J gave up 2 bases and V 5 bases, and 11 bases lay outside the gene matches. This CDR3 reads CASSPPGTAKNYGYTF. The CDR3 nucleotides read TGTGCCAGTAGTCCCCCCGGGACAGCCAAGAACTATGGCTACACCTTC.

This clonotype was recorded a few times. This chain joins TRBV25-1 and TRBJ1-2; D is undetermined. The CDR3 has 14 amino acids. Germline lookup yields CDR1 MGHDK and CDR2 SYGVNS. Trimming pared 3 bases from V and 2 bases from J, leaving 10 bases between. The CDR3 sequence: CASSDATRNYGYTF. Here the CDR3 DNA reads TGTGCCAGCAGTGACGCCACACGGAACTATGGCTACACCTTC.

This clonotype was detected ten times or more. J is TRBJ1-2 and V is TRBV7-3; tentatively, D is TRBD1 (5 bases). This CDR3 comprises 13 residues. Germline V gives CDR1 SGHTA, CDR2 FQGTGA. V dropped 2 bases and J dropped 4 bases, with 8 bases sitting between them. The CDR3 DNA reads TGTGCCAGCAGCTTAGGGACTACCTATGGCTACACCTTC. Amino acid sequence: CASSLGTTYGYTF.

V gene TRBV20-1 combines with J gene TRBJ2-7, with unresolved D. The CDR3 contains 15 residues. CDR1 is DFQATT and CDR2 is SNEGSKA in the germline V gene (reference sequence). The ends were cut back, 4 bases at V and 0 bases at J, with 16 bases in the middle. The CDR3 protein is CSAIDNDLSSYEQYF. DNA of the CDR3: TGCAGTGCTATCGATAACGACCTCAGCTCCTACGAGCAGTACTTC.

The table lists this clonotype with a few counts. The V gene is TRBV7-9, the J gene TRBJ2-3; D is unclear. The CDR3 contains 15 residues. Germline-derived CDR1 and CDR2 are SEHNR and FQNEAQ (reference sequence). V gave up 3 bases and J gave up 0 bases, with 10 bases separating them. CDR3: CASSFSQPSTDTQYF. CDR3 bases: TGTGCCAGCAGCTTTTCCCAGCCAAGCACAGATACGCAGTATTTT.

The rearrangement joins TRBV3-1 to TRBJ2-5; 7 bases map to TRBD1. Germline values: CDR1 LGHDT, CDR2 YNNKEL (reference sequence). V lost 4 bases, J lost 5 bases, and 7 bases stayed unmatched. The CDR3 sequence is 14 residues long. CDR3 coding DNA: TGTGCCAGCAGCCTATACAGGGGTTCGGAGACCCAGTACTTC. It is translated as CASSLYRGSETQYF.